Given below is one T cell receptor (beta chain) in context. Losses at the gene ends were 6 bases for V and 4 bases for J; bases not matched to a gene: 6. Germline CDR1 is LNHDA and CDR2 is SQIVND (reference sequence). The CDR3 runs to 14 residues. The data stem from a study of blood T cell repertoires in COVID-19. Overall study context: Both acute and convalescent COVID-19 samples were obtained from the United States, Italy and Spain. T cells, B-cell-depleted T cells, or PBMCs provided the cDNA or gDNA that served as material.

The method was immunoSEQ multiplex PCR; TCRdb's version includes in-frame clones alone and lacks a portion of them. The sample carries 150,000 to 200,000 clones, approximately 78% recorded once. The J gene is TRBJ1-1, the V gene TRBV19; 9 nucleotides agree with TRBD1. This receptor was taken from a woman aged 80 or older with COVID-19, enrolled during active disease. The sample comprised peripheral blood. This CDR3 reads CASSTTGGTTEAFF. The CDR3, as DNA: TGTGCCAGTAGCACAACAGGGGGCACCACTGAAGCTTTCTTT.